The clone carrying this TCR beta chain was seen more than once but under ten times. The record originates from a study of blood T cell repertoires in COVID-19. Study summary: There were acute and convalescent COVID-19 samples, and they came from the United States, Italy and Spain. T cells, B-cell-depleted T cells, or PBMCs provided the cDNA or gDNA that served as material.

The protocol was immunoSEQ multiplex PCR, while the TCRdb copy is restricted to in-frame clones and leaves out a portion. The table has roughly 400,000 clones, roughly nine tenths seen once; the top ten hold 1.1%. Germline assignment: CDR1 ENHRY and CDR2 SYGVKD. V shed 6 bases and J shed 10 bases, with 16 bases lying between them. The CDR3 is made up of 14 amino acids. Individuals aged roughly 18 to 100 years were recruited from about two dozen US areas. Cohort 3 recovery required two negative PCRs, clearance, or symptom resolution. The chain uses TRBV10-3 and TRBJ1-6; maybe TRBD1 (5 bases). The sequenced sample consisted of PBMCs or T cells enriched from blood (not recorded which). The clonotype originates from a man between 25 and 39 years old who had recovered from COVID-19. CDR3 in DNA: TGTGCCATCAGGAGAGTGGGGGGAGACTCACCCCTCCACTTT. Translation gives CAIRRVGGDSPLHF.